One sample yielded the 18 T cell receptor beta chains listed below, sequenced in a study of human T cells and chemical hapten exposure. MiXCR was run by TCRdb on the RACE reads, yielding one entry per CDR3 protein. The sample includes some 38,000 distinct CDR3 sequences, around 6.5% seen only once; the top ten take about 10%. Time point noted: patch test 1, 2 weeks after DPC sensitization. Treatment defined: therapeutic diphenylcyclopropenone sensitization with weekly scalp DPC. The authors extracted total RNA from unfractionated whole blood. Sequencing used whole blood, obtained in connection with sensitization to the hapten diphenylcyclopropenone (DPC). The receptors originated from a woman aged 25 to 45 with alopecia areata. Some clones in this sample may be carry-over from other donors' samples.

The rearrangement joins TRBV5-4 to TRBJ1-5; weak D call: TRBD1 (5 bases). Germline loops: CDR1 SGHNT, CDR2 YYREEE (reference sequence). Between the trimmed V and J ends, which lost 4 bases and 4 bases, there was a span of 12 bases. The CDR3 covers 14 residues. The CDR3 DNA sequence: TGTGCCAGCAGCCAGGGACCGATTAATCAGCCCCAGCATTTT. Translation gives CASSQGPINQPQHF. Combining the CDR3 with reference TRBV5-4 and TRBJ1-5 gives the whole variable domain ETGVTQSPTHLIKTRGQQVTLRCSSQSGHNTVSWYQQALGQGPQFIFQYYREEENGRGNFPPRFSGLQFPNYSSELNVNALELDDSALYLCASSQGPINQPQHFGDGTRLSIL.

In this sample, this clonotype turned up a few times. The V and J genes are TRBV10-3 and TRBJ2-3; D may be TRBD2 (6 bases). Germline V CDR1 and CDR2: ENHRY, SYGVKD. V lost 6 bases and J 3 bases, leaving 22 bases between the germline ends. This CDR3 comprises 17 residues. CDR3: CAISASVEGRNTDTQYF. The CDR3 bases are TGTGCCATCAGCGCATCGGTGGAGGGACGGAATACAGATACGCAGTATTTT.

This clonotype turned up a few times. This chain joins TRBV29-1 and TRBJ2-5, with 9 bases matching TRBD1. V gave up 2 bases and J gave up 5 bases; unmatched junction bases: 9. This CDR3 contains 15 residues. Germline V gene sequence: CDR1 SQVTM, CDR2 ANQGSEA. The CDR3 protein is CSVETTGGSAETQYF. DNA of the CDR3: TGCAGCGTTGAAACGACAGGGGGATCGGCTGAGACCCAGTACTTC.

This clonotype came up many times. The chain joins TRBV7-3 to TRBJ2-7; D ambiguous. CDR3 length: 14 amino acids. The V gene lost 5 bases and the J gene lost 2 bases, with 13 bases spanning the gap. Looked up from germline, CDR1 is SGHTA and CDR2 is FQGTGA. The CDR3 loop reads CASSPSPGPYEQYF. The CDR3 DNA reads as TGTGCCAGCAGCCCATCCCCAGGCCCCTACGAGCAGTACTTC.

This clonotype was seen more than once but under ten times. The J gene is TRBJ2-4, the V gene TRBV3-1; D gene unclear. Germline V gene sequence: CDR1 LGHDT, CDR2 YNNKEL (reference sequence). This CDR3 spans 12 amino acids. Deletions cut 0 bases from V and 7 bases from J, with 4 bases between. This chain's CDR3 is CASSQEWNIQYF. DNA of the CDR3: TGTGCCAGCAGCCAAGAATGGAACATTCAGTACTTC.

This clonotype was found many times. The V gene is TRBV12-3 or TRBV12-4, the J gene TRBJ2-3, with D tentatively TRBD2 (6 bases). Between the trimmed V and J ends, which lost 6 bases and 2 bases, there was a span of 12 bases. This CDR3 spans 14 amino acids. The CDR3 loop is CASSPGAATDTQYF. In DNA, the CDR3 is TGTGCCAGCAGCCCGGGAGCTGCCACAGATACGCAGTATTTT.

The table lists this clonotype with a few counts. The genes are TRBV11-2 and TRBJ2-7; 11 nucleotides match TRBD1. Trimming took 4 bases from V and 0 from J; bases not matched to a gene: 5. Germline V gene sequence: CDR1 SGHAT, CDR2 FQNNGV. CDR3 size: 16 residues. This CDR3 reads CASSSGTGGNSYEQYF. The CDR3 DNA sequence: TGTGCCAGCAGCTCAGGGACAGGGGGGAACTCCTACGAGCAGTACTTC.

This chain connects TRBV12-3 or TRBV12-4 to TRBJ1-2, with 8 nucleotides matching TRBD1. This CDR3 has 13 residues. With V trimmed by 6 bases and J by 10 bases, 10 bases remained unmatched. The CDR3 loop reads CASSFKTGGPYTF. The CDR3 nucleotides read TGTGCCAGCAGCTTCAAAACAGGGGGGCCCTACACCTTC.

In its sample, this clonotype was seen many times. The V and J genes are TRBV29-1 and TRBJ1-1; no clear D. Germline V gives CDR1 SQVTM, CDR2 ANQGSEA. The ends were cut back, 4 bases at V and 1 base at J, with 10 bases in the middle. The CDR3 is 13 amino acids. The CDR3 DNA is TGCAGCGTTGCACTCAATCAGAACACTGAAGCTTTCTTT. Translation gives CSVALNQNTEAFF. The whole variable domain, filled in from reference TRBV29-1 and TRBJ1-1, reads SAVISQKPSRDICQRGTSLTIQCQVDSQVTMMFWYRQQPGQSLTLIATANQGSEATYESGFVIDKFPISRPNLTFSTLTVSNMSPEDSSIYLCSVALNQNTEAFFGQGTRLTVV.

This clonotype was seen at least ten times. The V call is TRBV6-2 or TRBV6-3, the J call TRBJ2-1; TRBD2 aligns across 8 bases. The CDR3 extends over 15 amino acids. V lost 2 bases, J lost 6 bases, and 6 bases stayed unmatched. From germline, CDR1 is MNHEY and CDR2 SVGEGT. CDR3 residues: CASSYASGSGNEQFF. For the CDR3, the DNA is TGTGCCAGCAGTTACGCTAGCGGGTCGGGCAATGAGCAGTTCTTC.

This clonotype has a count of ten or more. The J gene is TRBJ1-6, the V gene TRBV12-5, with 10 bases lining up with TRBD1. With V trimmed by 7 bases and J by 1 base, 13 bases remained unmatched. There are 19 residues in the CDR3. Germline lookup yields CDR1 LGHNT and CDR2 FRNRAP. The chain's CDR3 is CASVPNDRGRVSYNSPLHF. The CDR3 nucleotides read TGTGCTAGTGTTCCCAATGACAGGGGGCGCGTATCCTATAATTCACCCCTCCACTTT.

In this sample, this clonotype turned up many times. V gene TRBV21-1 combines with J gene TRBJ1-1; TRBD1 reflects the table's D call only, with no check against the DNA. TRBV21-1 is designated a pseudogene. The CDR3 loop spans 14 amino acids. DNA of the CDR3: TGTGCCAGCAGCAGACGACAGGAATCCACTGAAGCTTTCTTT. Translation gives CASSRRQESTEAFF.

This clonotype was seen a few times. The chain links TRBV18 to TRBJ1-5; D is possibly TRBD1 (6 bases). The CDR3 spans 16 residues. The germline V gene encodes CDR1 KGHSH and CDR2 LQKENI. V dropped 6 bases and J dropped 1 base, with 16 bases sitting between them. CDR3 nucleotide sequence: TGTGCCAGCTCTCCCCTACCCGGGGGCAGCAATCAGCCCCAGCATTTT. Translated, it gives CASSPLPGGSNQPQHF. Filled out from reference TRBV18 and TRBJ1-5, the complete variable domain reads NAGVMQNPRHLVRRRGQEARLRCSPMKGHSHVYWYRQLPEEGLKFMVYLQKENIIDESGMPKERFSAEFPKEGPSILRIQQVVRGDSAAYFCASSPLPGGSNQPQHFGDGTRLSIL.

The chain recombines TRBV29-1 with TRBJ1-1, with D maybe TRBD1 (6 bases). Between the trimmed V and J ends, which lost 7 bases and 0 bases, there was a span of 12 bases. The CDR3 is 13 residues long. Germline values: CDR1 SQVTM, CDR2 ANQGSEA. The CDR3 loop is CSGRTDMNTEAFF. The CDR3 DNA reads TGCAGCGGCCGGACAGATATGAACACTGAAGCTTTCTTT.

The chain joins TRBV6-5 to TRBJ1-1; no reliable D call. The CDR3 consists of 13 residues. Germline values: CDR1 MNHEY, CDR2 SVGAGI. Trimming took off 2 bases at V and 6 bases at J, with 10 bases between the two ends. This CDR3 reads CASSYSGNPEAFF. As DNA, the CDR3 is TGTGCCAGCAGTTACAGTGGAAATCCTGAAGCTTTCTTT.

At least ten counts were recorded for this clonotype. The chain is built from TRBV12-3 or TRBV12-4 and TRBJ2-1; 8 bases line up with TRBD2. The ends lost 2 bases at V and 7 bases at J; junction bases unmatched: 10. CDR3 length: 16 residues. The CDR3 DNA is TGTGCCAGCAGTTTAATGGCGGGGGGAGGGTTAAATGAGCAGTTCTTC. It is translated as CASSLMAGGGLNEQFF.

In this sample, this clonotype turned up many times. This sequence joins TRBV5-1 and TRBJ1-1, with a possible D match to TRBD1 (6 bases). Germline CDR1 SGHRS, CDR2 YFSETQ. This CDR3 has 15 residues. Trimming took off 3 bases at V and 1 base at J, with 13 bases between the two ends. The DNA of the CDR3 is TGCGCCAGCAGCTCCGGGGGCGGGCCGAACACTGAAGCTTTCTTT. It encodes CASSSGGGPNTEAFF. The complete variable domain, with remaining parts taken from reference TRBV5-1 and TRBJ1-1, reads KAGVTQTPRYLIKTRGQQVTLSCSPISGHRSVSWYQQTPGQGLQFLFEYFSETQRNKGNFPGRFSGRQFSNSRSEMNVSTLELGDSALYLCASSSGGGPNTEAFFGQGTRLTVV.

This clonotype was observed many times. The chain has TRBV6-5 and TRBJ1-5, with 7 bases fitting TRBD1. The V and J ends lost 7 bases and 1 base, in that order; junction bases with no gene match: 10. CDR1 is MNHEY, CDR2 SVGAGI, per germline. CDR3 size: 16 residues. The DNA for the CDR3 is TGTGCCAGCAACAAGGGTAGGACAGGAAGCAATCAGCCCCAGCATTTT. This sequence encodes CASNKGRTGSNQPQHF.